This is a list of T cell receptor beta chains from one sample in a study of tumor-infiltrating lymphocytes in primary liver carcinoma. TCRdb itself ran the multiplex PCR reads through MiXCR, one entry per CDR3 protein. The sample has approximately 110,000 distinct CDR3 sequences; around 62% are singletons. Sample: liver tumor tissue from sampling region 1. Receptors were obtained from a woman aged 55-75 years with primary liver carcinoma and hepatitis B virus infection. Each CDR3 is given with its conserved first and last residue. A D gene is named only where the DNA matches it firmly. Part of the rows lack a size; the others show once, few, many or a class for expanded clones.

clone_size	cdr3_length	v_call	j_call	d_call	cdr3_nt	cdr3_aa
many	13	TRBV6-6	TRBJ2-6	NA	TGTGCCAGCGGCATCTCTGGGGCCAACGTCCTGACTTTC	CASGISGANVLTF
few	16	TRBV7-9	TRBJ2-7	TRBD1	TGTGCCAGCAGCTTAGGGGCCGGGACAGGGTGGTACGAGCAGTACTTC	CASSLGAGTGWYEQYF
many	15	TRBV10-3	TRBJ2-1	TRBD2	TGTGCCATCCGGGAGGAGGCGGGAGGACACAATGAGCAGTTCTTC	CAIREEAGGHNEQFF
once	13	TRBV5-4	TRBJ1-1	NA	TGTGTCAGCAGCAAGGGGTCTAACACTGAAGCTTTCTTT	CVSSKGSNTEAFF
many	19	TRBV11-2	TRBJ2-3	TRBD2	TGTGCCAGCAGCTTAGTCGGCGGGAGGGGATATTCTAGCACAGATGCGCAGTATTTT	CASSLVGGRGYSSTDAQYF
NA	12	TRBV29-1	TRBJ1-1	NA	TGCAGCGTTAGCCCAAGTAAACCTGAAGCTTTCTTT	CSVSPSKPEAFF
NA	16	TRBV4-1	TRBJ1-5	NA	TGCGCCAGCAGCCAAGAACCCTGCGGGCGCGATCAGCCCCAACATTTT	CASSQEPCGRDQPQHF
NA	19	TRBV6-4	TRBJ2-3	TRBD2	TGTGCCAGCAGTGCTTTGATTTGCTGGTGCCTAGCGGTCACAGATACGCAGTATTTT	CASSALICWCLAVTDTQYF
many	14	TRBV10-2	TRBJ2-3	NA	TGCGCCAGCCTCGAGGTCCGAGGCACAGATACGCAGTATTTT	CASLEVRGTDTQYF
many	20	TRBV5-8	TRBJ1-5	TRBD1	TGTGCCAGCAGCTTGGCCCCTACCGACAGGGGGCGCCATAGCAATCAGCCCCAGCATTTT	CASSLAPTDRGRHSNQPQHF
NA	16	TRBV11-2	TRBJ2-5	TRBD2	TGTACCAGTAGCTACTCCCATGGTAGCGGGAGAGAGACCCAGTACTTT	CTSSYSHGSGRETQYF
few	17	TRBV5-5	TRBJ1-2	TRBD1	TGTGCCAGCAGCCAGAGGGGGTCCGGGACAGGGACCTATGGCTACACCTTC	CASSQRGSGTGTYGYTF
NA	19	TRBV11-2	TRBJ2-1	TRBD2	TGTGCCAGCAACTACTCCCGTGGTAGCGGGAGGCCGTCCTACAATGAGCAGTTCTTC	CASNYSRGSGRPSYNEQFF
many	15	TRBV5-1	TRBJ2-1	TRBD2	TGCGCCAGCAATATCGGGACTAGCGCCCGCGTTGAGCAGTTCTTC	CASNIGTSARVEQFF
NA	11	TRBV29-1	TRBJ2-5	NA	TGCAGCGTCCATTACCAAGAGACTCAGTACTTC	CSVHYQETQYF
NA	15	TRBV15	TRBJ1-1	TRBD1	TGTGCCACCAGCAGGAACAGGGGTATGAACACTGAAGCTTTCTTT	CATSRNRGMNTEAFF
many	16	TRBV6-2/TRBV6-3	TRBJ2-7	TRBD2	TGTGCCAGCAGACGATCGACTAGCGGGCTTTCCTACGAGCAGTACTTC	CASRRSTSGLSYEQYF
many	15	TRBV5-1	TRBJ2-7	NA	TGCGCCAGCAGCTTGGAGGCTAGAGGCCCCTACGAGCAGTACTTC	CASSLEARGPYEQYF
once	14	TRBV2	TRBJ2-5	TRBD2	TGTGCCAGCAAAGAGGATAGCGGGAAAGAGACCCAGTACTTC	CASKEDSGKETQYF
NA	14	TRBV28	TRBJ2-1	NA	TGTGCCAGCGGACTGTACTCCTCCTACAATGAGTCGTTCTTC	CASGLYSSYNESFF
NA	16	TRBV5-6	TRBJ2-3	NA	TGTGCCAGCAGCTTGTTAGGCACCTCTAGCACTGATATGCAGTATTTT	CASSLLGTSSTDMQYF
NA	15	TRBV29-1	TRBJ2-3	NA	TGCAGCGTTGGCAAGACTAGTGGGAGGACAGATGCGCAGTATTTT	CSVGKTSGRTDAQYF
NA	14	TRBV11-2	TRBJ2-7	TRBD2	TGTGCCAGCAGCCAGACTAGCGGAATGCACGAGCAGTACTTC	CASSQTSGMHEQYF
NA	18	TRBV7-9	TRBJ2-6	NA	TGTGCCAGCAGCTTCCTACAGGGTGGGATACCTGGGGCCAACGTCCTGACTTTC	CASSFLQGGIPGANVLTF
NA	19	TRBV14	TRBJ1-1	NA	TGTGTCAGCAGCCAGGGAGGCGCTGGGCAGGGGCAATTTTTCACTGAAGCTTTCTTT	CVSSQGGAGQGQFFTEAFF
NA	15	TRBV28	TRBJ2-1	TRBD1	TGTGCCAGCAGCTCCGACGGGACAGCCTACAATGAGCAGTTCTTC	CASSSDGTAYNEQFF
NA	11	TRBV29-1	TRBJ1-2	NA	TGCAGCGTTAAGGTCGGGGAATGCTACACCTTC	CSVKVGECYTF
NA	11	TRBV28	TRBJ2-1	NA	TGTGCCAGTAGTTTTCCCCATGAGCAGTTCTTC	CASSFPHEQFF